Listed below are T cell receptor beta chains from one sample, sequenced in a study of blood T cell repertoires in COVID-19. The table came from immunoSEQ multiplex PCR; TCRdb's copy has only in-frame clones and leaves some out. The sample includes about 150,000 clones, 75% to 80% seen only once; the top ten take roughly 1.8%. Sequencing was done on a sample of peripheral blood. The source of these receptors is a man aged 80 or over with acute or convalescent COVID-19. The CDR3 runs from the conserved cysteine through the conserved F or W. Fields, in order: V gene, CDR3 protein.

V gene: TRBV12-3/TRBV12-4
CDR3 protein: CASRKGETQYF

V gene: TRBV6-5
CDR3 protein: CASRTGTDTQYF

V gene: TRBV4-3
CDR3 protein: CASSQEETGVRSEAFF

V gene: TRBV3-1/TRBV3-2
CDR3 protein: CASSQDGPGGSGYTF

V gene: TRBV11-2
CDR3 protein: CASSLGWTVEAFF

V gene: TRBV11-3
CDR3 protein: CASSITGLAGTGELFF

V gene: TRBV24-1
CDR3 protein: CATSDFPTGLAYEQYF

V gene: TRBV5-1
CDR3 protein: CASSRSAGEQETQYF

V gene: TRBV5-1
CDR3 protein: CASSAPNQGIYGYTF

V gene: TRBV3-1/TRBV3-2
CDR3 protein: CASSHSIAHEQFF